Each of the 32 T cell receptor beta chains below was sequenced from the same sample in a study of blood T cell repertoires in COVID-19. Using immunoSEQ multiplex PCR, the repertoire was profiled, and TCRdb retains in-frame clones only, with some absent. The sample yields some 170,000 clones, roughly 88% seen once. Sequenced sample: PBMCs or T cells enriched from blood (not recorded which). These receptors were collected from a man aged 45-65 years who had recovered from COVID-19.

This chain uses TRBV5-8 with TRBJ1-1, with D hard to call. From germline, CDR1 is SGHTS and CDR2 YDEGEE. Trimming cost V 5 bases and J 4 bases, with 15 bases left between them. This CDR3 has 14 amino acids. The CDR3, as DNA: TGTGCCAGCAGACAAGCGGTGGGTCTCACTGAAGCTTTCTTT. As protein: CASRQAVGLTEAFF.

This rearrangement joins TRBV19 to TRBJ1-4, with no clear D. The CDR3 runs to 15 residues. Germline loops: CDR1 LNHDA, CDR2 SQIVND (reference sequence). Trimming took 2 bases from V and 5 from J, leaving 12 bases between them. In DNA form, the CDR3 reads TGTGCCAGTAGTATATTGGTCAGCGTAAATGAAAAACTGTTTTTT. Translation: CASSILVSVNEKLFF. Together with reference TRBV19 and TRBJ1-4, the CDR3 gives the full variable domain: DGGITQSPKYLFRKEGQNVTLSCEQNLNHDAMYWYRQDPGQGLRLIYYSQIVNDFQKGDIAEGYSVSREKKESFPLTVTSAQKNPTAFYLCASSILVSVNEKLFFGSGTQLSVL.

The genes are TRBV19 and TRBJ2-7, with 8 positions matching TRBD2. The CDR3 length is 16 residues. V lost 6 bases to trimming and J lost 3 bases; unmatched junction nucleotides: 13. The germline V gene encodes CDR1 LNHDA and CDR2 SQIVND (reference sequence). The CDR3 protein is CASSKIRGGLYYEQYF. CDR3 DNA sequence: TGTGCCAGTAGCAAGATCCGGGGGGGGTTATACTACGAGCAGTACTTC. The full variable domain, rest sourced from reference TRBV19 and TRBJ2-7, is DGGITQSPKYLFRKEGQNVTLSCEQNLNHDAMYWYRQDPGQGLRLIYYSQIVNDFQKGDIAEGYSVSREKKESFPLTVTSAQKNPTAFYLCASSKIRGGLYYEQYFGPGTRLTVT.

The sample holds many counts of this clone. This chain uses TRBV2 with TRBJ2-7; TRBD1 might be the D (6 bases). Deletions cut 6 bases from V and 5 bases from J, with 17 bases between. This CDR3 region has 14 residues. Per germline, CDR1 SNHLY and CDR2 FYNNEI. The CDR3 coding sequence is TGTGCCAGCAGCCCCAGGGGCGCTGGCCACGAGCAGTACTTC. Its translation is CASSPRGAGHEQYF. The full variable domain, completed using reference TRBV2 and TRBJ2-7, is EPEVTQTPSHQVTQMGQEVILRCVPISNHLYFYWYRQILGQKVEFLVSFYNNEISEKSEIFDDQFSVERPDGSNFTLKIRSTKLEDSAMYFCASSPRGAGHEQYFGPGTRLTVT.

V usage is TRBV4-2 and J usage is TRBJ2-5, with 7 bases fitting TRBD2. The CDR3 is made up of 15 amino acids. The V gene end was trimmed by 3 bases and the J gene end by 5 bases; junction bases not matched to a gene: 9. Germline V lookup: CDR1 LGHNA, CDR2 YNFKEQ. The chain's CDR3 is CASSQTNRRGETQYF. For the CDR3, the DNA is TGTGCCAGCAGCCAGACTAATCGGCGGGGGGAGACCCAGTACTTC.

V is TRBV4-1 and J is TRBJ2-3; TRBD2 aligns across 14 bases. The CDR3 contains 17 residues. Germline assignment: CDR1 MGHRA and CDR2 YSYEKL. Trimming removed 4 bases from V and 1 base from J; junction bases left unmatched: 4. DNA for the CDR3: TGCGCCAGCAGCCTCTCGGGACTAGCGGGGGGCACAGATACGCAGTATTTT. It is translated as CASSLSGLAGGTDTQYF.

The chain recombines TRBV28 with TRBJ1-5; TRBD1 agrees at 9 bases. Germline CDR1 is MDHEN and CDR2 is SYDVKM. This CDR3 has 13 residues. The trim removed 5 bases at V and 7 bases at J, leaving 3 bases unmatched. DNA for the CDR3: TGTGCCAGCAGTAGGACAGGGGAACAGCCCCAGCATTTT. Protein sequence: CASSRTGEQPQHF. Variable domain in full (rest from reference TRBV28 and TRBJ1-5): DVKVTQSSRYLVKRTGEKVFLECVQDMDHENMFWYRQDPGLGLRLIYFSYDVKMKEKGDIPEGYSVSREKKERFSLILESASTNQTSMYLCASSRTGEQPQHFGDGTRLSIL.

This clone showed up just once. The V gene is TRBV10-3, the J gene TRBJ2-7; 7 bases are a match to TRBD2. V lost 2 bases to trimming and J lost 6 bases; unmatched junction nucleotides: 7. The germline CDR1 and CDR2 sequences are ENHRY and SYGVKD. The CDR3 has 14 residues. In nucleotides, the CDR3 is TGTGCCATCAGTGAGGGACTAGGCTCGGGCGAGCAGTACTTC. Translation: CAISEGLGSGEQYF.

The V call is TRBV28, the J call TRBJ1-2; possibly TRBD1 for D (6 bases). Germline loops: CDR1 MDHEN, CDR2 SYDVKM. The CDR3 extends over 13 amino acids. V lost 7 bases and J 7 bases, leaving 16 bases between the germline ends. CDR3 bases: TGTGCCAGCACCCTGACAGGCTCTAGTGGCTACACCTTC. This sequence encodes CASTLTGSSGYTF.

The V call is TRBV30, the J call TRBJ1-5; 8 bases map to TRBD1. The ends lost 2 bases at V and 4 bases at J; junction bases unmatched: 1. The CDR3 is 13 residues long. Germline CDR1 reads GTSNPN; CDR2 reads SVGIG (reference sequence). The DNA for the CDR3 is TGTGCCTGGAGTTGGACAGGGAATCAGCCCCAGCATTTT. It translates to CAWSWTGNQPQHF.

Notes on this clone: The junction differs from germline at one of its ends, possibly a read error. The genes are TRBV7-7 and TRBJ2-3; possible D gene TRBD2, 7 bases. This CDR3 spans 18 amino acids. From germline, CDR1 is SSHAT and CDR2 FNYEAQ (reference sequence). CDR3 nucleotides: TGTGCTAGCAGCCGGCCACACTTAAGCAAGGGCGGGGGCGGTACGCAGTATTTT. This codes for CASSRPHLSKGGGGTQYF.

This chain uses TRBV5-5 with TRBJ1-1, with 7 bases fitting TRBD1. The CDR3 has 15 amino acids. Losses at the gene ends were 2 bases for V and 4 bases for J; bases not matched to a gene: 8. The V gene's germline CDR1 is SGHKS and CDR2 YYEKEE (reference sequence). DNA for the CDR3: TGTGCCAGCAGCTTCCTGGAGGGGGCAATCACTGAAGCTTTCTTT. It is translated as CASSFLEGAITEAFF. The full variable domain, completed using reference TRBV5-5 and TRBJ1-1, is DAGVTQSPTHLIKTRGQQVTLRCSPISGHKSVSWYQQVLGQGPQFIFQYYEKEERGRGNFPDRFSARQFPNYSSELNVNALLLGDSALYLCASSFLEGAITEAFFGQGTRLTVV.

This clone was recorded once. This chain connects TRBV6-5 to TRBJ1-1; no clear D. The CDR3 loop spans 12 amino acids. The germline V and J ends were trimmed by 6 bases and 6 bases, with 11 bases remaining between them. Germline V lookup: CDR1 MNHEY, CDR2 SVGAGI. The CDR3 sequence is CASSVFPPEAFF. The CDR3 coding sequence is TGTGCCAGCAGCGTCTTCCCCCCTGAAGCTTTCTTT.

The chain joins TRBV9 to TRBJ1-5, with D uncertain. CDR1 and CDR2 from the germline V gene are SGDLS and YYNGEE. Trimming removed 0 bases from V and 10 bases from J, with 11 bases in between. The CDR3 length is 13 residues. This CDR3 is CASSVGPGQPQHF. The CDR3 nucleotides read TGTGCCAGCAGCGTAGGGCCGGGTCAACCCCAGCATTTT.

The CDR3 nucleotides read TGCGCCAGCAGCTTGTCTCCGGGGGATAGCAATCAGCCCCAGCATTTT. Translation gives CASSLSPGDSNQPQHF. The chain joins TRBV5-1 to TRBJ1-5, with TRBD1 as a possible D gene (5 bases). CDR1 and CDR2 from the germline V gene are SGHRS and YFSETQ. V dropped 1 base and J dropped 0 bases, with 11 bases sitting between them. The CDR3 is 16 amino acids.

The J gene is TRBJ1-1, the V gene TRBV12-5; tentative D call: TRBD1 (6 bases). The CDR3 totals 13 residues. V gave up 6 bases and J gave up 8 bases, with 16 bases separating them. Germline lookup yields CDR1 LGHNT and CDR2 FRNRAP. The CDR3 spells CASGKQGLGEAFF. CDR3 sequence (DNA): TGTGCTAGTGGGAAACAGGGATTAGGAGAAGCTTTCTTT.

The chain employs TRBV5-6 and TRBJ1-5, with 9 bases identical to TRBD1. Germline V gene sequence: CDR1 SGHDT, CDR2 YYEEEE. CDR3 size: 15 residues. J lost 0 bases, V lost 3 bases, and 1 base had no gene match. CDR3 loop: CASSWGQGSNQPQHF. The CDR3 DNA sequence: TGTGCCAGCAGCTGGGGACAGGGTAGCAATCAGCCCCAGCATTTT.

In DNA form, the CDR3 reads TGTGCCAGTACCCAAAACCCCGGACAGGGGCCCTACGAGCAGTACTTC. It translates to CASTQNPGQGPYEQYF. This chain links TRBV19 with TRBJ2-7; 9 nucleotides agree with TRBD1. J gave up 2 bases and V 7 bases, and 12 bases lay outside the gene matches. Germline V CDR1 and CDR2: LNHDA, SQIVND (reference sequence). The CDR3 is 16 amino acids. The full variable domain, rest sourced from reference TRBV19 and TRBJ2-7, is DGGITQSPKYLFRKEGQNVTLSCEQNLNHDAMYWYRQDPGQGLRLIYYSQIVNDFQKGDIAEGYSVSREKKESFPLTVTSAQKNPTAFYLCASTQNPGQGPYEQYFGPGTRLTVT.

The gene calls are TRBV6-5 and TRBJ2-7; TRBD1 might be the D (6 bases). This CDR3 region has 14 residues. Germline V gene sequence: CDR1 MNHEY, CDR2 SVGAGI. Trimming cost V 10 bases and J 6 bases, with 22 bases left between them. CDR3 nucleotide sequence: TGTGCCACCCTTAACTTGGGACACGCGGGCGAGCAGTACTTC. This codes for CATLNLGHAGEQYF.

The rearrangement joins TRBV11-2 to TRBJ2-2; 9 bases agree with TRBD1. This CDR3 has 16 amino acids. Germline lookup yields CDR1 SGHAT and CDR2 FQNNGV. The V segment lost 5 bases and the J segment 5 bases; nucleotides outside the gene matches: 9. CDR3: CASSPWTGDWTGELFF. CDR3 bases: TGTGCCAGCAGCCCCTGGACAGGGGATTGGACCGGGGAGCTGTTTTTT.

The chain joins TRBV6-5 to TRBJ1-1, with D perhaps matching TRBD1 (5 bases). Looked up from germline, CDR1 is MNHEY and CDR2 is SVGAGI. The CDR3 sequence is 13 residues long. V was shortened by 6 bases and J by 5 bases, with 13 bases between the two germline ends. The CDR3 sequence: CASRTHQGTEAFF. The CDR3 DNA reads as TGTGCCAGCAGGACCCACCAGGGAACTGAAGCTTTCTTT.

V is TRBV5-1 and J is TRBJ2-5; maybe TRBD2 (5 bases). Germline CDR1 reads SGHRS; CDR2 reads YFSETQ. Trimming removed 0 bases at V and 7 bases at J, with 16 bases between. The CDR3 has 15 amino acids. CDR3 amino acids: CASSLGGSVSGTQYF. CDR3 in DNA: TGCGCCAGCAGCTTGGGTGGTAGCGTTTCCGGGACCCAGTACTTC.

V is TRBV3-1 (or the pseudogene TRBV3-2) and J is TRBJ2-3; D is perhaps TRBD1 (5 bases). CDR3 size: 19 residues. With 0 bases removed from V and 3 bases from J, the gap between germline ends came to 22 bases. Germline loops: CDR1 LGHDT, CDR2 YNNKEL (reference sequence). For the CDR3, the DNA is TGTGCCAGCAGCCAAGATCTAGGTCCCTGGGCAGGGTCGACAGATACGCAGTATTTT. Residues: CASSQDLGPWAGSTDTQYF.

V gene TRBV9 combines with J gene TRBJ1-1; D remains ambiguous. Per germline, CDR1 SGDLS and CDR2 YYNGEE. Deletions cut 0 bases from V and 0 bases from J, with 9 bases between. The CDR3 covers 15 residues. CDR3 sequence reads: CASSVGFYLNTEAFF. For the CDR3, the DNA is TGTGCCAGCAGCGTAGGTTTTTATTTGAACACTGAAGCTTTCTTT.

The chain uses TRBV7-8 and TRBJ1-1; a weak D match, TRBD1 (6 bases). Germline lookup yields CDR1 SGHVS and CDR2 FQNEAQ. The V gene lost 1 base and the J gene lost 2 bases, with 20 bases spanning the gap. The CDR3 sequence is 18 residues long. CDR3 sequence: CASSLGIWGPQSNTEAFF. The DNA of the CDR3 is TGTGCCAGCAGCTTAGGTATATGGGGGCCCCAATCTAACACTGAAGCTTTCTTT.

The chain is built from TRBV6-1 and TRBJ1-2; tentative D call: TRBD1 (5 bases). The CDR3 covers 13 residues. CDR1 MNHNS and CDR2 SASEGT come from the germline V gene. V dropped 3 bases and J dropped 8 bases, with 13 bases sitting between them. Here the CDR3 reads CASSDRARPGYTF. As DNA, the CDR3 is TGTGCCAGCAGTGACAGGGCAAGGCCCGGCTACACCTTC.

V usage is TRBV9 and J usage is TRBJ1-6, with 12 bases lining up with TRBD1. CDR3 length: 15 residues. V was clipped by 4 bases and J by 10 bases; unmatched bases: 6. Germline loops: CDR1 SGDLS, CDR2 YYNGEE. The CDR3 DNA reads TGTGCCAGCAGCTTGGGACAGGGGGCGGGATCACCCCTCCACTTT. Amino acids: CASSLGQGAGSPLHF.

This clone appeared once. The gene calls are TRBV18 and TRBJ1-1, with 7 bases matching TRBD1. The J segment lost 1 base and the V segment lost 3 bases, leaving 5 bases of the junction unmatched. This CDR3 comprises 15 residues. The germline CDR1 and CDR2 sequences are KGHSH and LQKENI. The CDR3 here is CASSPAGTENTEAFF. The CDR3 nucleotides read TGTGCCAGCTCACCTGCCGGGACAGAGAACACTGAAGCTTTCTTT.

V and J are TRBV30 and TRBJ2-1; TRBD2 aligns across 7 bases. Per the germline V gene, CDR1 is GTSNPN and CDR2 is SVGIG (reference sequence). The CDR3 runs to 13 residues. J gave up 4 bases and V 3 bases, and 3 bases lay outside the gene matches. The CDR3 loop reads CAWSGGNYNEQFF. CDR3 DNA sequence: TGTGCCTGGAGCGGGGGGAATTACAATGAGCAGTTCTTC.

The rearrangement joins TRBV18 to TRBJ1-1; TRBD1 matches 8 bases. After removal of 8 bases from V and 6 bases from J, the junction contained 8 bases not matched to a gene. Germline CDR1 reads KGHSH; CDR2 reads LQKENI. The CDR3 has 13 residues. The CDR3 protein is CASVTGQGPEAFF. Written as DNA, the CDR3 is TGTGCCAGCGTCACCGGACAGGGCCCTGAAGCTTTCTTT.

The chain couples TRBV24-1 to TRBJ2-5; 7 nucleotides match TRBD1. This CDR3 is 14 amino acids long. Germline lookup yields CDR1 KGHDR and CDR2 SFDVKD. The V and J ends lost 7 bases and 4 bases, in that order; junction bases with no gene match: 8. The CDR3 here is CATSPGQPGETQYF. The CDR3 DNA is TGTGCCACCAGCCCGGGACAGCCAGGAGAGACCCAGTACTTC.

V and J are TRBV6-1 and TRBJ2-4; TRBD1 agrees at 9 bases. The J segment lost 3 bases and the V segment lost 4 bases, leaving 7 bases of the junction unmatched. Looked up from germline, CDR1 is MNHNS and CDR2 is SASEGT. CDR3 length equals 16 residues. CDR3 coding DNA: TGTGCCAGCAGTGCGGGACAGGGAGGTGTCAAAAACATTCAGTACTTC. Its translation is CASSAGQGGVKNIQYF.